Below, one T cell receptor (beta chain) is given with its context. This sample is drawn from a study of blood T cell repertoires in COVID-19. Method: immunoSEQ multiplex PCR; TCRdb's copy keeps in-frame clones and lacks some. The repertoire has 150,000 to 200,000 clones, roughly 80% of them found once; the top ten carry more than 6%. Germline-derived CDR1 and CDR2 are SQVTM and ANQGSEA. This CDR3 has 17 residues. The ends lost 0 bases at V and 5 bases at J; junction bases unmatched: 7. Specimen: peripheral blood. The sequence derives from a woman aged 35 to 49 with COVID-19, enrolled during active disease. The rearrangement uses TRBV29-1 and TRBJ2-1; TRBD2 matches at 13 bases. This chain's CDR3 is CSVEDILAGGVNNEQFF. The CDR3 DNA reads as TGCAGCGTTGAAGACATACTAGCGGGAGGGGTCAACAATGAGCAGTTCTTC.